Shown below are 7 T cell receptor beta chains from a single sample sequenced in a study of untreated major depressive disorder. Whole-study findings and limits: TRBV05-01 (Vbeta 5.1) usage was higher in CD4+ T cells of depressed patients than controls.

Generated by immunoSEQ multiplex PCR, the TCRdb table keeps only in-frame clones and is missing some. This table holds more than 25,000 clones, 90% to 95% found once. For these receptors, no antigen is known. The sequenced sample was CD4+ T cells from PBMCs. These receptors originate from a woman in her 30s with major depressive disorder.

The chain links TRBV4-3 to TRBJ1-2; TRBD1 matches 8 bases. This CDR3 contains 19 residues. After removal of 0 bases from V and 8 bases from J, the junction contained 20 bases not matched to a gene. Looked up from germline, CDR1 is LGHNA and CDR2 is YSLEER. DNA of the CDR3: TGCGCCAGCAGCCAAGAGGGGGGCTTCGGACAGGGTTGGACGACGGGCTACACCTTC. Amino acids: CASSQEGGFGQGWTTGYTF.

This rearrangement joins TRBV2 to TRBJ1-2; 7 bases are a match to TRBD1. The CDR3 covers 11 residues. V trimming: 8 bases; J trimming: 5 bases; junction bases outside the gene matches: 2. Per the germline V gene, CDR1 is SNHLY and CDR2 is FYNNEI. Here the CDR3 DNA reads TGTGCCAGCTCGACAGGGTATGGCTACACCTTC. Amino acid sequence: CASSTGYGYTF.

The chain recombines TRBV18 with TRBJ2-7; 15 positions agree with TRBD2. The V gene's germline CDR1 is KGHSH and CDR2 LQKENI. The CDR3 length is 16 residues. V dropped 6 bases and J dropped 6; count of bases not matched to a gene: 9. The CDR3 loop reads CASSLQPGLAGGEQYF. CDR3 bases: TGTGCCAGCTCCCTTCAGCCGGGACTAGCGGGAGGCGAGCAGTACTTC.

The CDR3 nucleotides are TGCGCCAGCAGTCAATTTTACTGGGACTGCAGCTCTGGAAACACCATATATTTT. It encodes CASSQFYWDCSSGNTIYF. This chain connects TRBV23-1 to TRBJ1-3; D perhaps matches TRBD1 (5 bases). TRBV23-1 is identified as an open reading frame with a role that is uncertain. Trimming left V 1 base short and J 0 bases short, with 16 bases between. The CDR3 extends over 18 amino acids.

This clone showed up just once. This sequence joins TRBV2 and TRBJ2-2, with TRBD1 identical over 8 bases. J was trimmed by 0 bases and V by 6 bases; bases with no gene match: 6. The germline V gene has CDR1 SNHLY and CDR2 FYNNEI. The CDR3 consists of 16 residues. CDR3 DNA sequence: TGTGCCAGCAGCAAGGGACAGGCCACGAACACCGGGGAGCTGTTTTTT. It encodes CASSKGQATNTGELFF.

The rearrangement joins TRBV6-5 to TRBJ1-1; D gene unclear. Per germline, CDR1 MNHEY and CDR2 SVGAGI. The V and J ends lost 5 bases and 4 bases respectively, with 11 bases between them. The CDR3 is 13 amino acids. CDR3 DNA: TGTGCCAGCAGTAACCGGCCTTTCACTGAAGCTTTCTTT. It codes for CASSNRPFTEAFF.

The chain uses TRBV6-5 and TRBJ1-3; a weak D match, TRBD1 (5 bases). Germline CDR1 is MNHEY and CDR2 is SVGAGI. The CDR3 is 15 residues long. The V end was cut by 4 bases, the J end by 8 bases, with 18 bases between. The CDR3 nucleotides are TGTGCCAGCAGTTCGACTGGGACCACAAGGGACACCATATATTTT. It codes for CASSSTGTTRDTIYF.